This is a list of T cell receptor beta chains from one sample in a study of blood T cell repertoires in COVID-19. Assay used: immunoSEQ multiplex PCR; TCRdb lists only in-frame clones, some missing. The sample holds some 190,000 clones, 86% seen once. Sequences were obtained from PBMCs or T cells enriched from blood (not recorded which). These receptors were obtained from a man in his forties with acute COVID-19. Each CDR3 is given with its conserved first and last residue. D genes are given only for firm matches. Rows may omit the clone size; those that give it use once, few, many or a size class.

>TRBV25-1|TRBJ1-1|-|-
CASSEFQGVTRDTEAFF
TGTGCCAGCAGTGAATTCCAGGGAGTCACTAGGGACACTGAAGCTTTTTTT
>TRBV28|TRBJ1-1|TRBD1|-
CASTKGGRGRTEAFF
TGTGCCAGCACCAAGGGGGGCAGGGGGCGGACTGAAGCTTTCTTT
>TRBV27|TRBJ2-6|-|-
CASGQVGGSGANVLTF
TGTGCCAGCGGTCAGGTGGGGGGCTCTGGGGCCAACGTCCTGACTTTC
>TRBV28|TRBJ1-1|-|-
CASSSEGWNTEAFF
TGTGCCAGCAGTTCGGAGGGCTGGAACACTGAAGCTTTCTTT
>TRBV19|TRBJ2-7|TRBD1|-
CASSTTDRTYEQYF
TGTGCCAGTAGTACCACGGACAGGACCTACGAGCAGTACTTC
>TRBV9|TRBJ2-5|TRBD2|-
CASSGTGTSGSLRGTQYF
TGTGCCAGCAGCGGAACCGGGACTAGCGGGAGTCTAAGAGGGACCCAGTACTTC
>TRBV28|TRBJ2-7|-|-
CASSGRGGGAYEQYF
TGTGCCAGCAGTGGGCGGGGAGGAGGTGCTTACGAGCAGTACTTC
>TRBV9|TRBJ1-2|TRBD1|-
CASSVTTGQGNGDGYTF
TGTGCCAGCAGCGTCACCACAGGACAGGGTAATGGCGATGGCTACACCTTC
>TRBV10-1|TRBJ2-1|TRBD2|-
CASSETGGGYNEQFF
TGCGCCAGCAGTGAGACCGGGGGGGGCTACAATGAGCAGTTCTTC
>TRBV6-5|TRBJ2-2|TRBD2|-
CASSPWGGPTGELFF
TGTGCCAGCAGTCCCTGGGGAGGGCCCACCGGGGAGCTGTTTTTT
>TRBV18|TRBJ1-3|-|-
CASSPSTGGENTIYF
TGTGCCAGCTCACCATCGACAGGTGGGGAAAACACCATATATTTT
>TRBV28|TRBJ2-7|TRBD1|-
CASSPTRQGNYEQYF
TGTGCCAGCAGTCCGACTCGACAGGGTAATTACGAGCAGTACTTC
>TRBV4-2|TRBJ1-2|TRBD1|-
CASSQDRPEGAYTF
TGTGCCAGCAGCCAAGACAGGCCAGAGGGGGCCTACACCTTC
>TRBV19|TRBJ1-2|TRBD1|once
CASRQGSGYTF
TGTGCCAGCCGACAGGGTTCTGGCTACACCTTC
>TRBV29-1|TRBJ1-2|-|once
CSVEWGGDYGYTF
TGCAGCGTTGAATGGGGAGGCGACTATGGCTACACCTTC
>TRBV19|TRBJ1-3|-|-
CASSKTLYSGNTIYF
TGTGCCAGTAGTAAGACACTTTACTCTGGAAACACCATATATTTT
>TRBV30|TRBJ1-3|-|-
CAWVQGSEGTIYF
TGTGCCTGGGTACAGGGAAGTGAAGGTACCATATATTTT
>TRBV6-5|TRBJ1-2|-|-
CASSYGGGKNYGYTF
TGTGCCAGCAGTTACGGCGGCGGAAAAAACTATGGCTACACCTTC
>TRBV6-4|TRBJ2-3|-|-
CASSDSQRASTDTQYF
TGTGCCAGCAGTGACTCGCAGCGGGCTAGCACAGATACGCAGTATTTT
>TRBV5-4|TRBJ1-5|-|-
CASSLDGYSNQPQHF
TGTGCCAGCAGCTTGGACGGGTATAGCAATCAGCCCCAGCATTTT
>TRBV3-1/TRBV3-2|TRBJ2-1|-|few
CASSQVGRITEQFF
TGTGCCAGCAGCCAAGTGGGGAGGATAACTGAGCAGTTCTTC
>TRBV30|TRBJ1-5|-|-
CAWSSRASGQPQHF
TGTGCCTGGAGTTCGCGGGCCTCCGGACAGCCCCAGCATTTT
>TRBV30|TRBJ2-1|-|-
CAWSQDSYNEQFF
TGTGCCTGGAGTCAAGACAGTTACAATGAGCAGTTCTTC